Below are 13 T cell receptor beta chains sequenced from a single sample in a study of glioma-infiltrating T cells after dendritic cell vaccination. Time point described: after dendritic cell vaccination, including at tumor progression/relapse. Libraries were prepared by immunoSEQ multiplex PCR; TCRdb keeps only in-frame clonotypes and omits some of them. This sample yields some 58,000 clones, of which about 83% are seen a single time; about 9% belongs to the top ten. Here the sequenced sample was blood, taken after dendritic cell vaccination. These receptors came from a human donor with glioblastoma.

This chain joins TRBV19 and TRBJ2-3; D is ambiguous. The CDR3 has 12 residues. Germline values: CDR1 LNHDA, CDR2 SQIVND (reference sequence). V was trimmed by 6 bases and J by 6 bases, leaving 10 bases between them. CDR3 in DNA: TGTGCCAGTAGGTTGGAGCCCGATACGCAGTATTTT. Translating it yields CASRLEPDTQYF.

The chain recombines TRBV6-1 with TRBJ2-5, with 11 bases identical to TRBD2. V was pared by 4 bases and J by 4 bases, with 5 bases of the junction left unmatched. CDR1 is MNHNS and CDR2 is SASEGT in the germline V gene. This CDR3 is 15 amino acids long. CDR3: CASSVLAGGPETQYF. CDR3 DNA sequence: TGTGCCAGCAGTGTTTTAGCGGGGGGGCCAGAGACCCAGTACTTC.

J is TRBJ2-5 and V is TRBV5-8; 7 bases match TRBD2. V dropped 0 bases and J dropped 5; count of bases not matched to a gene: 4. The CDR3 length is 14 residues. CDR1 and CDR2 from the germline V gene are SGHTS and YDEGEE. CDR3: CASSLGGGVETQYF. The DNA of the CDR3 is TGTGCCAGCAGCTTGGGGGGGGGTGTGGAGACCCAGTACTTC.

V is TRBV4-3 and J is TRBJ1-6; 7 bases fit TRBD1. J lost 7 bases, V lost 3 bases, and 12 bases had no gene match. This CDR3 spans 17 amino acids. Germline V gene sequence: CDR1 LGHNA, CDR2 YSLEER. The CDR3 sequence: CASSQDTGAVGNSPLHF. In DNA, the CDR3 is TGCGCCAGCAGCCAGGATACAGGGGCGGTAGGGAATTCACCCCTCCACTTT.

This chain connects TRBV7-3 to TRBJ1-1; TRBD1 matches 7 bases. The germline V gene encodes CDR1 SGHTA and CDR2 FQGTGA. Trimming cost V 5 bases and J 4 bases; bases outside gene matches: 4. This CDR3 has 13 amino acids. CDR3: CASSRDRSTEAFF. The CDR3 coding sequence is TGTGCCAGCAGCCGGGACAGATCCACTGAAGCTTTCTTT.

The gene calls are TRBV5-3 and TRBJ2-7; no definite D call. TRBV5-3 is reported as an ORF; its role is uncertain. V lost 0 bases to trimming and J lost 3 bases, with 4 bases between them. The CDR3 has 12 residues. Written as DNA, the CDR3 is TGTGCCAGAAGCTTGGCGGGCTACGAGCAGTACTTC. Protein: CARSLAGYEQYF.

The chain recombines TRBV10-3 with TRBJ2-5, with 7 positions matching TRBD2. The CDR3 consists of 14 residues. Trimming cost V 3 bases and J 2 bases; bases outside gene matches: 3. Germline V gene sequence: CDR1 ENHRY, CDR2 SYGVKD. CDR3: CAISDRLAQETQYF. The CDR3 DNA reads as TGTGCCATCAGTGATAGACTAGCACAAGAGACCCAGTACTTC.

This clone was seen a single time. This sequence joins TRBV20-1 and TRBJ2-1; D gene unclear. Trimming removed 2 bases from V and 8 bases from J, with 4 bases in between. The germline CDR1 and CDR2 sequences are DFQATT and SNEGSKA (reference sequence). This CDR3 spans 10 amino acids. CDR3 protein: CSARFDEQFF. The DNA for the CDR3 is TGCAGTGCTAGATTCGATGAGCAGTTCTTC.

The V call is TRBV6-1, the J call TRBJ2-3; D not certain. Germline V CDR1 and CDR2: MNHNS, SASEGT. CDR3 length equals 15 residues. V was cut by 1 base and J by 1 base, with 9 bases left in between. CDR3 loop: CASSEGRRGTDTQYF. In DNA, the CDR3 is TGTGCCAGCAGTGAAGGGCGCCGGGGCACAGATACGCAGTATTTT.

The chain combines TRBV7-6 with TRBJ1-3; perhaps TRBD1 as D (5 bases). The CDR3 is 16 amino acids. The V gene's germline CDR1 is SGHVS and CDR2 FNYEAQ. Trimming stripped 4 bases from V and 0 bases from J, with 13 bases between. For the CDR3, the DNA is TGTGCCAGCAGCTCGGACACCAAGAGCTCTGGAAACACCATATATTTT. It specifies CASSSDTKSSGNTIYF.

V is TRBV6-5 and J is TRBJ2-1; unclear D gene. The ends were cut back, 3 bases at V and 7 bases at J, with 10 bases in the middle. This CDR3 comprises 13 residues. Germline V CDR1 and CDR2: MNHEY, SVGAGI. The DNA of the CDR3 is TGTGCCAGCAGTTATGCCCCAGGAAATGAGCAGTTCTTC. It yields the protein CASSYAPGNEQFF.

The rearrangement uses TRBV6-1 and TRBJ2-5, with 11 bases fitting TRBD2. With 4 bases clipped from V and 5 bases from J, the junction kept 12 bases outside the gene matches. The CDR3 loop spans 17 amino acids. Germline CDR1 is MNHNS and CDR2 is SASEGT. CDR3 loop: CASSVPLAGGHGETQYF. The DNA of the CDR3 is TGTGCCAGCAGTGTACCGTTAGCGGGGGGGCATGGGGAGACCCAGTACTTC.

On this clone itself: Other DNA variants within this sample encode the same CDR3. This chain links TRBV28 with TRBJ1-2; D is possibly TRBD1 (6 bases). Germline CDR1 reads MDHEN; CDR2 reads SYDVKM. There are 13 residues in the CDR3. V gave up 2 bases and J gave up 2 bases, with 6 bases separating them. CDR3 bases: TGTGCCAGCAGTTTAACAGGGAACTATGGCTACACCTTC. Its translation is CASSLTGNYGYTF.